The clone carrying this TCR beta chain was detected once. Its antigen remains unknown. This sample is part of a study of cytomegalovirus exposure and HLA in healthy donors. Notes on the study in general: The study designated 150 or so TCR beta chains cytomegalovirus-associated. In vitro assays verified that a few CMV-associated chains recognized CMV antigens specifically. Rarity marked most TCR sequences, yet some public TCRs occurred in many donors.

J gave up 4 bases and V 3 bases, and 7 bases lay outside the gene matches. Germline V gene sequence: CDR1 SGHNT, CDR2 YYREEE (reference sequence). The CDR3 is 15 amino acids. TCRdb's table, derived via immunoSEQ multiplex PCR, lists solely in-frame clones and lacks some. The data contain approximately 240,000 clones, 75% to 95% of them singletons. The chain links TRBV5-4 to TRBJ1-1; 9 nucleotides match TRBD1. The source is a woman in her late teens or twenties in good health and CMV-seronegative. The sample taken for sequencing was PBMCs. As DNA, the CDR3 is TGTGCCAGCAGCTACAACAGGGGGCAGAGCACTGAAGCTTTCTTT. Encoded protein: CASSYNRGQSTEAFF.